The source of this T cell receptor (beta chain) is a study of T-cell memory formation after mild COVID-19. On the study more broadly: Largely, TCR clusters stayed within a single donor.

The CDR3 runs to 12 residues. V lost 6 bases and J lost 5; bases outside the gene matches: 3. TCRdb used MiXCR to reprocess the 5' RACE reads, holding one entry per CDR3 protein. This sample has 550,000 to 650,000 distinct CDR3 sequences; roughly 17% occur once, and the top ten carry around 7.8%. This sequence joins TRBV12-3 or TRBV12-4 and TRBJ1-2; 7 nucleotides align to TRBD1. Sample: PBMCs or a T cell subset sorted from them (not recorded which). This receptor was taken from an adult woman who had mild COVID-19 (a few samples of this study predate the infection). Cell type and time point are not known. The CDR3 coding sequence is TGTGCCAGCAGACCAGGGGGATATGGCTACACCTTC. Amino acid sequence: CASRPGGYGYTF.